The present entry profiles one T cell receptor beta chain with its context. The antigen remains undetermined. The table came from immunoSEQ multiplex PCR; TCRdb's copy has only in-frame clones and leaves some out. The sample has roughly 55,000 clones, nearly 80% seen once. This record comes from a study of OX40 agonist ivuxolimab in advanced cancers. Study details: At 0.01 to 10 mg/kg, ivuxolimab was administered intravenously to patients every 2 weeks. The dose-escalation cohort had hepatocellular carcinoma, melanoma, renal cell or head and neck cancer.

Germline CDR1 reads LNHDA; CDR2 reads SQIVND (reference sequence). This CDR3 comprises 13 residues. V lost 3 bases and J 5 bases, leaving 8 bases between the germline ends. Findings and caveats of the study: Dose levels from 0.1 to 3.0 mg/kg saw CD4+ and CD8+ blood T cells expand clonally by week 6.

Researchers took blood at baseline, on cycle 4 day 1, and on cycle 7 day 1. This TCR was sampled from an adult with an advanced solid tumor such as melanoma, head and neck, liver or kidney cancer. The chain has TRBV19 and TRBJ1-3; a possible D gene is TRBD1 (6 bases). The sample in question was CD4+ or CD8+ T cells sorted from blood, obtained in a trial of the OX40 agonist ivuxolimab. The CDR3 DNA reads TGTGCCAGTAGTATGACAGGAAGAAACACCATATATTTT. It yields the protein CASSMTGRNTIYF.